The text below deals with one T cell receptor beta chain. Using a J-beta primer mix together with a sample-barcoded 5' primer, a second PCR was run for 7 to 11 cycles. Through a template-switch adaptor with 12 random nucleotides, each cDNA molecule received a tag. In TCRdb, the 5' RACE reads were re-called with MiXCR into one record per CDR3 protein. The data show 800,000 to 950,000 distinct CDR3 sequences, 25% to 30% seen once. The source of the sample is a study of blood T cells in healthy people across ages. The J segment lost 5 bases and the V segment lost 2 bases, leaving 7 bases of the junction unmatched. Germline V gives CDR1 SGHVS, CDR2 FNYEAQ. The CDR3 contains 15 residues. This sample also belongs to another study, concerning T cells of mothers and their children.

Input material: blood. J is TRBJ2-5 and V is TRBV7-6; 8 nucleotides agree with TRBD2. The TCR originated in a woman aged 40 to 50 in good health. The CDR3 nucleotides are TGTGCCAGCAGCTTATCGGGGGGGAGCCCGGAGACCCAGTACTTC. Residues: CASSLSGGSPETQYF.